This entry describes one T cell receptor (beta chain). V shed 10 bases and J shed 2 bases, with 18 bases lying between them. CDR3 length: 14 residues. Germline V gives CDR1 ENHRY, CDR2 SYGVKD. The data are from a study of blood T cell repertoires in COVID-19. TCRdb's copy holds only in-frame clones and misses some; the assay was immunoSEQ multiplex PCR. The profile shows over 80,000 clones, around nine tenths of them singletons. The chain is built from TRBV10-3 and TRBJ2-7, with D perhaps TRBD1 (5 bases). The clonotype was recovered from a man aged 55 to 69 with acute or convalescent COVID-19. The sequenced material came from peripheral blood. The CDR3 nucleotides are TGTGCCACCCGAGCGACAGTGTTAGCCTACGAGCAGTACTTC. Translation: CATRATVLAYEQYF.